This TCR beta chain was profiled in a study of blood T cell repertoires in COVID-19. At the level of the study: The study drew acute and convalescent COVID-19 samples from the United States, Italy and Spain. T cells, B-cell-depleted T cells, or PBMCs provided the cDNA or gDNA that served as material.

Trimming left V 2 bases short and J 0 bases short, with 15 bases between. The CDR3 is 17 residues long. Germline V gene sequence: CDR1 SGHTS, CDR2 YDEGEE. The Seattle site enrolled patients during active infection and followed them longitudinally. As processed by the authors: How many nucleated cells were present was estimated from reference gene primer amplification. The table came from immunoSEQ multiplex PCR; TCRdb's copy has only in-frame clones and leaves some out. V and J calls and clone size come straight from that table; D and trimming were deduced from the DNA. This sample carries under 450,000 clones, about 86% of them seen once, and the ten largest clones take 7% to 7.5%.

The sample was peripheral blood. The origin of this receptor is a woman aged 60 to 75 with COVID-19, enrolled during active disease. This chain connects TRBV5-8 to TRBJ1-5; possible D gene TRBD1, 5 bases. The DNA of the CDR3 is TGTGCCAGCAGCTTTTTCGTGGACACCAATAGCAATCAGCCCCAGCATTTT. This gives the protein CASSFFVDTNSNQPQHF.